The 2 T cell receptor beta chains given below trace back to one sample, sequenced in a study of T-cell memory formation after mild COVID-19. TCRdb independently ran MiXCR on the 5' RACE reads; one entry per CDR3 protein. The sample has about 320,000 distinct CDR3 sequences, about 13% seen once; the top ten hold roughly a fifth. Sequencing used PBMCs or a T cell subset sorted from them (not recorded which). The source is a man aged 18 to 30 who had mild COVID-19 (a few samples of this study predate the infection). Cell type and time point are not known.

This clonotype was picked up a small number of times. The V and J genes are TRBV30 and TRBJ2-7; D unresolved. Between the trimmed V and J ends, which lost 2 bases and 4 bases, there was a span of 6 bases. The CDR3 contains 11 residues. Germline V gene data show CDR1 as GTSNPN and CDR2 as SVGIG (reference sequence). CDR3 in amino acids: CAWSYLYEQYF. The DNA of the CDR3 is TGTGCCTGGAGTTACCTATACGAGCAGTACTTC.

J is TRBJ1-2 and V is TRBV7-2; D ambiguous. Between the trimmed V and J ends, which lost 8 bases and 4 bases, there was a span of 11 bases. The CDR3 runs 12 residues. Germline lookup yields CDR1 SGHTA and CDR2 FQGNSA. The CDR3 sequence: CASDRMRYGYTF. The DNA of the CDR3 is TGTGCCAGCGACCGAATGCGCTATGGCTACACCTTC.